These 9 T cell receptor beta chains were sequenced from one sample in a study of metastatic and nonmetastatic thyroid tumors. None of the patients had undergone any treatment ahead of thyroid surgery. From the PCR reads, TCRdb re-called clones with MiXCR. The sample lists 23,000 or so clones; 22% were seen once. The sequencing input was blood. All receptors come from a female donor with papillary thyroid cancer or a benign thyroid nodule (not recorded which). Some clones in this sample may be carry-over from other donors' samples.

Many counts were recorded for this clone. This chain connects TRBV11-2 to TRBJ2-2; TRBD2 matches at 8 bases. Germline V gene sequence: CDR1 SGHAT, CDR2 FQNNGV. V was pared by 1 base and J by 7 bases, with 8 bases of the junction left unmatched. The length of the CDR3 is 16 residues. CDR3 amino acids: CASSLVGSAGGGELFF. The CDR3 DNA sequence: TGTGCCAGCAGCTTAGTCGGGTCGGCGGGAGGCGGGGAGCTGTTTTTT.

This clone came up many times. This chain links TRBV12-3 or TRBV12-4 with TRBJ2-2; D might be TRBD1 (6 bases). Deletions cut 5 bases from V and 5 bases from J, with 18 bases between. CDR3 length equals 16 residues. CDR3 residues: CASSPLSTGATGELFF. The CDR3 nucleotides are TGTGCCAGCAGTCCCCTTTCGACAGGTGCAACCGGGGAGCTGTTTTTT.

This clone came up a few times. The chain has TRBV15 and TRBJ2-1, with 7 bases fitting TRBD2. The CDR3 is made up of 15 amino acids. The junction had 18 bases not matched to a gene; V was cut back by 7 bases and J by 12 bases. The germline V gene has CDR1 LNHNV and CDR2 YYDKDF (reference sequence). CDR3 sequence (DNA): TGTGCCACCATCAGCCGACTAGCTGGGTCCGGTCTGCAGTTCTTC. As protein: CATISRLAGSGLQFF.

This clone was seen ten or more times. Possible read error: a much larger clone is one base away. The chain couples TRBV11-2 to TRBJ2-3; 7 positions match TRBD1. CDR1 is SGHAT, CDR2 FQNNGV, per germline. This CDR3 comprises 16 residues. The chain's CDR3 is CASSLEGTVLTDAQYF. The CDR3, as DNA: TGTGCCAGCAGCTTAGAAGGGACAGTCCTCACAGATGCGCAGTATTTT.

Note on this clone: This sample also contains other DNA sequences that code for the same CDR3. The chain carries TRBV5-1 and TRBJ2-3; maybe TRBD1 (5 bases). Germline V gene data show CDR1 as SGHRS and CDR2 as YFSETQ. V was cut by 0 bases and J by 0 bases, with 11 bases left in between. The CDR3 is made up of 16 amino acids. The CDR3 region is CASSLGQGASTDTQYF. CDR3 nucleotide sequence: TGCGCCAGCAGCTTGGGTCAAGGGGCTAGCACAGATACGCAGTATTTT.

This clone was recorded at least ten times. J is TRBJ1-2 and V is TRBV3-1; the D gene is possibly TRBD1 (6 bases). V was pared by 7 bases and J by 8 bases, with 17 bases between. The CDR3 sequence is 13 residues long. Germline assignment: CDR1 LGHDT and CDR2 YNNKEL (reference sequence). The CDR3, as DNA: TGTGCCAGCAACCTAGGGGGGGGACAAGGCTACACCTTC. Translation: CASNLGGGQGYTF.

This chain connects TRBV20-1 to TRBJ2-7; 12 nucleotides line up with TRBD2. This CDR3 region has 15 residues. V lost 1 base and J lost 5; bases outside the gene matches: 6. From germline, CDR1 is DFQATT and CDR2 SNEGSKA (reference sequence). CDR3 in amino acids: CSARGTSGVGHEQYF. As DNA, the CDR3 is TGCAGTGCTAGAGGGACTAGCGGGGTGGGACACGAGCAGTACTTC.

This clone has a count of ten or more. The chain combines TRBV4-3 with TRBJ2-7; weak D call: TRBD1 (6 bases). The germline CDR1 and CDR2 sequences are LGHNA and YSLEER. The V end was cut by 0 bases, the J end by 2 bases, with 14 bases between. The CDR3 sequence is 16 residues long. CDR3 protein: CASSQETGQIPYEQYF. Here the CDR3 DNA reads TGCGCCAGCAGCCAAGAAACAGGACAGATTCCCTACGAGCAGTACTTC.

This clone is medium-sized. The chain uses TRBV12-5 and TRBJ2-7; 8 positions match TRBD2. The ends lost 3 bases at V and 0 bases at J; junction bases unmatched: 4. There are 15 residues in the CDR3. Per the germline V gene, CDR1 is LGHNT and CDR2 is FRNRAP. CDR3 sequence: CASGFPSGSSYEQYF. CDR3 sequence (DNA): TGTGCTAGTGGTTTCCCCAGCGGGAGCTCCTACGAGCAGTACTTC.